The entry that follows covers one T cell receptor beta chain sequence. The authors negatively isolated CD8+ and CD4+ T cells and FACS-enriched TEMRA cells. The data originate from a study of CD8 T cells in Susac syndrome. The length of the CDR3 is 15 residues. V shed 4 bases and J shed 3 bases, with 14 bases lying between them. Germline V gene data show CDR1 as SGHTA and CDR2 as FQGNSA. cDNA came from around 0.54 to 1 ug RNA primed by random hexamers. immunoSEQ multiplex PCR amplified TCR beta CDR3 across 54 Vbeta, 13 Jbeta. TCRdb recomputed calls from the immunoSEQ multiplex PCR reads with MiXCR, one row per CDR3 protein. The table records under 350,000 distinct CDR3 sequences, 92% of them present only once.

The gene calls are TRBV7-2 and TRBJ2-3; no clear D. The sequenced sample consisted of CD4+ T cells from PBMCs. This TCR was sampled from a human donor with multiple sclerosis. The CDR3 coding sequence is TGTGCCAGCAGCTCCCAGGCAGGCAAGACAGATACGCAGTATTTT. Protein product: CASSSQAGKTDTQYF.